One sample yielded the 13 T cell receptor beta chains listed below, sequenced in a study of T cell responses to AZD1222 COVID-19 vaccine. Sequencing was performed with immunoSEQ multiplex PCR; in TCRdb, only in-frame clones are kept and a portion is missing. The table lists 150,000 to 200,000 clones, over 90% of them singletons. The starting material was peripheral blood, obtained 28 days after the second AZD1222 dose. Source of these receptors: an adult who received the AZD1222 COVID-19 vaccine.

This clone occurred once. The chain recombines TRBV19 with TRBJ2-7; D ambiguous. This CDR3 spans 14 amino acids. The V end lost 3 bases, the J end lost 0 bases, and 9 bases lay between the germline ends. CDR1 LNHDA and CDR2 SQIVND come from the germline V gene (reference sequence). CDR3 in DNA: TGTGCCAGTAGTATGGCAGATGACTCCTACGAGCAGTACTTC. This encodes CASSMADDSYEQYF.

The gene calls are TRBV27 and TRBJ1-2; D unresolved. This CDR3 is 14 amino acids long. Trimming pared 6 bases from V and 4 bases from J, leaving 15 bases between. Per germline, CDR1 MNHEY and CDR2 SMNVEV (reference sequence). CDR3 sequence (DNA): TGTGCCAGCAGACCCCCAACAGATTTCTATGGCTACACCTTC. Amino acids: CASRPPTDFYGYTF.

This chain connects TRBV24-1 to TRBJ1-5; 8 nucleotides align to TRBD1. Germline CDR1 is KGHDR and CDR2 is SFDVKD. The CDR3 runs 14 residues. V shed 4 bases and J 6 bases; nucleotides not matched to a gene: 4. The CDR3 coding sequence is TGTGCCACCAGTGACCCCAGGGGGCCTCAGCCCCAGCATTTT. Translated: CATSDPRGPQPQHF.

The J gene is TRBJ2-1, the V gene TRBV10-3; 9 bases agree with TRBD2. This CDR3 is built from 18 residues. The germline CDR1 and CDR2 sequences are ENHRY and SYGVKD. V dropped 6 bases and J dropped 0; count of bases not matched to a gene: 12. For the CDR3, the DNA is TGTGCCATCAGCTTAGCGGGGGCCATTCCGAGCTCCTACAATGAGCAGTTCTTC. Its protein is CAISLAGAIPSSYNEQFF.

The chain recombines TRBV27 with TRBJ2-5, with TRBD2 matching over 16 bases. Germline trimming cut 2 bases from V and 5 bases from J; bases unmatched to any gene: 5. Germline V CDR1 and CDR2: MNHEY, SMNVEV (reference sequence). The CDR3 extends over 17 amino acids. DNA of the CDR3: TGTGCCAGCAGTTTAGGGACTAGCGGGAGGGCCAGGGAGACCCAGTACTTC. Amino acid sequence: CASSLGTSGRARETQYF.

The J gene is TRBJ1-5, the V gene TRBV15; D is undetermined. This CDR3 has 16 residues. V was shortened by 0 bases and J by 2 bases, with 11 bases between the two germline ends. CDR1 is LNHNV, CDR2 YYDKDF, per germline (reference sequence). The CDR3 here is CATSRDIGSGNQPQHF. DNA for the CDR3: TGTGCCACCAGCAGAGATATAGGGTCTGGCAATCAGCCCCAGCATTTT.

The chain recombines TRBV9 with TRBJ1-5; D gene uncertain. Per the germline V gene, CDR1 is SGDLS and CDR2 is YYNGEE. Trimming removed 4 bases at V and 5 bases at J, with 10 bases between. The CDR3 has 13 amino acids. The CDR3 reads CASSSLRDQPQHF. DNA of the CDR3: TGTGCCAGCAGCTCCCTGAGGGATCAGCCCCAGCATTTT.

The chain couples TRBV5-6 to TRBJ1-1; 9 bases map to TRBD1. The germline gives CDR1 SGHDT, CDR2 YYEEEE. This CDR3 is built from 16 residues. The V gene end was trimmed by 0 bases and the J gene end by 5 bases; junction bases not matched to a gene: 8. This CDR3 reads CASSLAGTGPGTEAFF. DNA for the CDR3: TGTGCCAGCAGCTTGGCCGGGACAGGGCCTGGGACTGAAGCTTTCTTT.

This chain connects TRBV2 to TRBJ2-1, with D perhaps being TRBD1 or TRBD2 (5 bases each). The V gene's germline CDR1 is SNHLY and CDR2 FYNNEI. The length of the CDR3 is 11 residues. The CDR3 protein is CATTGTDEQFF. Here the CDR3 DNA reads TGTGCTACCACCGGGACCGATGAGCAGTTCTTC.

This clone has just one count. The chain recombines TRBV20-1 with TRBJ2-7; 7 bases align to TRBD1. The CDR3 has 15 amino acids. V was pared by 4 bases and J by 0 bases, with 9 bases of the junction left unmatched. Germline assignment: CDR1 DFQATT and CDR2 SNEGSKA (reference sequence). The CDR3 loop reads CSAIDRVGLSYEQYF. The CDR3 nucleotides read TGCAGTGCTATTGACAGGGTAGGCCTCTCCTACGAGCAGTACTTC.

This chain connects TRBV6-5 to TRBJ1-4; a weak D match, TRBD1 (6 bases). CDR1 MNHEY and CDR2 SVGAGI come from the germline V gene. V lost 6 bases and J lost 11, with 19 bases in between. This CDR3 spans 14 amino acids. The CDR3 loop reads CASRYTGTAEKLFF. CDR3 DNA sequence: TGTGCCAGCAGATACACAGGGACCGCAGAGAAACTGTTTTTT.

V and J are TRBV9 and TRBJ1-5; 8 nucleotides match TRBD1. Germline lookup yields CDR1 SGDLS and CDR2 YYNGEE. V lost 0 bases to trimming and J lost 4 bases; unmatched junction nucleotides: 9. CDR3 length: 17 amino acids. CDR3 nucleotide sequence: TGTGCCAGCAGCGTAGGGTCCGACAGGGGCGGGAATCAGCCCCAGCATTTT. This sequence encodes CASSVGSDRGGNQPQHF.

The gene calls are TRBV2 and TRBJ2-3; possibly TRBD2 for D (6 bases). Germline loops: CDR1 SNHLY, CDR2 FYNNEI. Trimming left V 6 bases short and J 14 bases short, with 18 bases between. The CDR3 is 12 residues long. The CDR3 protein is CASSRDSGLGYF. The DNA for the CDR3 is TGTGCCAGCAGCAGGGACTCGGGGCTGGGGTATTTT.